This entry lists 25 T cell receptor beta chains sequenced from one sample in a study of T cells in Graves' hyperthyroidism and ophthalmopathy. Researchers amplified the TCR beta CDR3 regions from RNA transcripts. The HTBI primer set drove a first-round RT-PCR of the TCR CDR3. From the multiplex PCR reads, TCRdb called clonotypes with MiXCR, one entry per CDR3 protein. The sample holds about 560,000 distinct CDR3 sequences, about 14% seen once. What was sequenced was blood. The receptor source for this set is a woman aged 40 to 50 with Graves' hyperthyroidism.

The V and J genes are TRBV5-1 and TRBJ2-3; D is perhaps TRBD1 or TRBD2 (6 bases each). V shed 4 bases and J shed 4 bases, with 19 bases lying between them. The CDR3 spans 16 residues. The V gene's germline CDR1 is SGHRS and CDR2 YFSETQ. CDR3 coding DNA: TGCGCCAGCAGCAAACAGGGCGGGGAGCACGCAGATACGCAGTATTTT. This translates into CASSKQGGEHADTQYF. Combining the CDR3 with reference TRBV5-1 and TRBJ2-3 gives the whole variable domain KAGVTQTPRYLIKTRGQQVTLSCSPISGHRSVSWYQQTPGQGLQFLFEYFSETQRNKGNFPGRFSGRQFSNSRSEMNVSTLELGDSALYLCASSKQGGEHADTQYFGPGTRLTVL.

This clonotype was seen more than once but under ten times. The CDR3 loop reads CASSVGTNMFF. The CDR3, as DNA: TGTGCCAGCAGCGTAGGGACAAACATGTTTTTT. J is TRBJ1-4 and V is TRBV7-2, with D possibly being TRBD1 (6 bases). The V and J ends lost 5 bases and 15 bases respectively, with 13 bases between them. This CDR3 has 11 amino acids. Germline values: CDR1 SGHTA, CDR2 FQGNSA. The full variable domain, completed using reference TRBV7-2 and TRBJ1-4, is GAGVSQSPSNKVTEKGKDVELRCDPISGHTALYWYRQSLGQGLEFLIYFQGNSAPDKSGLPSDRFSAERTGGSVSTLTIQRTQQEDSAVYLCASSVGTNMFFGSGTQLSVL.

This clonotype was counted at least ten times. The CDR3 DNA follows: TGTGCCAGCAGTTTCCAGGGCGGTTTGAGTGAGGCTTTCTTT. Translating gives CASSFQGGLSEAFF. The gene calls are TRBV28 and TRBJ1-1; the D gene is possibly TRBD1 (5 bases). The V and J ends lost 3 bases and 11 bases respectively, with 19 bases between them. Germline values: CDR1 MDHEN, CDR2 SYDVKM. The CDR3 covers 14 residues.

This clonotype was recorded at least ten times. The V and J genes are TRBV30 and TRBJ2-2; D not certain. Trimming left V 1 base short and J 3 bases short, with 3 bases between. From germline, CDR1 is GTSNPN and CDR2 SVGIG (reference sequence). The length of the CDR3 is 12 residues. The CDR3 DNA reads TGTGCCTGGAGTGGGGACACCGGGGAGCTGTTTTTT. This gives the protein CAWSGDTGELFF.

The chain uses TRBV6-1 and TRBJ1-2, with 9 bases that match TRBD1. V shed 1 base, J shed 4 bases, and the junction held 7 bases outside the gene matches. This CDR3 is 16 amino acids long. CDR1 and CDR2 (germline): MNHNS, SASEGT. This chain's CDR3 is CASSEGGTGRLYGYTF. The CDR3 bases are TGTGCCAGCAGTGAAGGGGGGACAGGGCGGCTCTATGGCTACACCTTC.

This clonotype was recorded a few times. This chain connects TRBV3-1 to TRBJ1-5; tentative D call: TRBD1 (5 bases). CDR3 length: 21 residues. Trimming removed 4 bases from V and 2 bases from J, with 30 bases in between. Germline lookup yields CDR1 LGHDT and CDR2 YNNKEL (reference sequence). The CDR3 nucleotides read TGTGCCAGCAGCCCGACAACCCTGGGTCCCTACTCAAGGGGTGGCAATCAGCCCCAGCATTTT. It translates to CASSPTTLGPYSRGGNQPQHF.

This clonotype was counted ten times or more. This chain connects TRBV11-3 to TRBJ2-3, with D maybe TRBD1 (5 bases). The germline V and J ends were trimmed by 2 bases and 0 bases, with 15 bases remaining between them. The CDR3 covers 17 residues. From germline, CDR1 is SGHNT and CDR2 YENEEA. The CDR3 sequence is CASSLLTALTSTDTQYF. In nucleotides, the CDR3 is TGTGCCAGCAGCTTACTGACAGCTCTCACGAGCACAGATACGCAGTATTTT.

The chain has TRBV7-6 and TRBJ2-7; 11 bases match TRBD1. This CDR3 spans 18 amino acids. The germline V gene encodes CDR1 SGHVS and CDR2 FNYEAQ. V dropped 2 bases and J dropped 4; count of bases not matched to a gene: 13. The CDR3 reads CASSLIPALGTGGYEQYF. The CDR3 nucleotides are TGTGCCAGCAGCTTAATACCAGCCCTTGGGACAGGGGGTTACGAGCAGTACTTC.

This chain joins TRBV10-3 and TRBJ2-5; the D gene could be TRBD1 or TRBD2 (5 bases each). Germline CDR1 and CDR2: ENHRY and SYGVKD. V gave up 6 bases and J gave up 1 base, with 9 bases separating them. This CDR3 spans 13 amino acids. DNA of the CDR3: TGTGCCATCAGGAGGGACCTCCAAGAGACCCAGTACTTC. Its translation: CAIRRDLQETQYF.

This chain uses TRBV6-5 with TRBJ1-2; perhaps TRBD1 as D (5 bases). Germline CDR1 is MNHEY and CDR2 is SVGAGI. The CDR3 sequence is 11 residues long. V dropped 2 bases and J dropped 9 bases, with 7 bases sitting between them. CDR3 residues: CASSYGDRYTF. The CDR3 nucleotides are TGTGCCAGCAGTTACGGGGACCGCTACACCTTC.

As concerns this clonotype: One end of the junction is discordant with germline, which a read error may explain. The J gene is TRBJ2-1, the V gene TRBV5-1, with 8 bases lining up with TRBD1. The CDR3 contains 15 residues. CDR1 SGHRS and CDR2 YFSETQ come from the germline V gene. The CDR3 nucleotides are TGCGCCAGCAGCTCTCCGGGACAGGAATACAATGTGCAGTTCTTC. Translating it yields CASSSPGQEYNVQFF.

The rearrangement uses TRBV27 and TRBJ2-2; D gene unclear. Germline V gene sequence: CDR1 MNHEY, CDR2 SMNVEV (reference sequence). V was pared by 6 bases and J by 3 bases, with 8 bases between. The CDR3 has 13 residues. This chain's CDR3 is CASRRRYTGELFF. The CDR3 DNA reads TGTGCCAGCAGGCGCCGTTACACCGGGGAGCTGTTTTTT.

Remarks on this clonotype: A much larger clone differs from this one at a single base, so this may be a read error. The chain is built from TRBV5-5 and TRBJ2-5; D possibly corresponds to TRBD2 (7 bases). CDR1 and CDR2 (germline): SGHKS, YYEKEE (reference sequence). This CDR3 spans 15 amino acids. CDR3 bases: TGTGTCAGCAGCTTCAAACAGGGAGGGGAAGAGACCCAGTACTTC. Translation gives CVSSFKQGGEETQYF.

This clonotype was seen repeatedly, ten times or more. The chain is built from TRBV20-1 and TRBJ1-1; D uncertain. CDR1 is DFQATT, CDR2 SNEGSKA, per germline (reference sequence). The CDR3 is made up of 14 amino acids. V shed 2 bases and J shed 0 bases, with 10 bases lying between them. The CDR3 reads CSARPERLNTEAFF. The CDR3 DNA is TGCAGTGCTAGACCCGAGAGATTGAACACTGAAGCTTTCTTT.

This clonotype came up many times. The chain has TRBV5-1 and TRBJ1-1; 7 bases line up with TRBD1. The CDR3 spans 15 residues. V lost 0 bases, J lost 11 bases, and 13 bases stayed unmatched. Germline V lookup: CDR1 SGHRS, CDR2 YFSETQ. The CDR3 loop is CASSLDFTTGVEAFF. The CDR3 DNA is TGCGCCAGCAGCTTGGACTTCACTACAGGGGTAGAGGCTTTCTTT.

This clonotype was recorded at least ten times. The gene calls are TRBV28 and TRBJ2-5, with 15 bases identical to TRBD2. Germline V lookup: CDR1 MDHEN, CDR2 SYDVKM. The CDR3 contains 16 residues. V lost 6 bases and J lost 5; bases outside the gene matches: 7. The CDR3 loop is CASRPGLAGGHETQYF. The CDR3 DNA is TGTGCCAGCAGGCCGGGACTAGCGGGAGGTCACGAGACCCAGTACTTC. The variable domain in full, with the rest retrieved from reference TRBV28 and TRBJ2-5, is DVKVTQSSRYLVKRTGEKVFLECVQDMDHENMFWYRQDPGLGLRLIYFSYDVKMKEKGDIPEGYSVSREKKERFSLILESASTNQTSMYLCASRPGLAGGHETQYFGPGTRLLVL.

The rearrangement joins TRBV5-1 to TRBJ1-1, with 7 bases lining up with TRBD1. CDR3 length: 15 amino acids. V trimming: 6 bases; J trimming: 4 bases; junction bases outside the gene matches: 12. Germline CDR1 is SGHRS and CDR2 is YFSETQ. The CDR3 spells CASTLDRAAGTEAFF. The CDR3 nucleotides are TGCGCCAGCACCCTTGACAGGGCGGCGGGCACTGAAGCTTTCTTT.

This clonotype has just a few counts. The chain has TRBV29-1 and TRBJ1-2; D gene ambiguous. This CDR3 contains 12 residues. The V end lost 4 bases, the J end lost 4 bases, and 10 bases lay between the germline ends. CDR1 is SQVTM and CDR2 is ANQGSEA in the germline V gene. Written as DNA, the CDR3 is TGCAGCGTTGTTGCCCGCGGCTATGGCTACACCTTC. It translates to CSVVARGYGYTF.

This clonotype has only a few counts. The V and J genes are TRBV5-4 and TRBJ1-1; 7 positions agree with TRBD1. Trimming at V came to 5 bases and at J to 2 bases, leaving 3 bases not matched to a gene. Germline V CDR1 and CDR2: SGHNT, YYREEE (reference sequence). CDR3 length: 13 amino acids. The CDR3 DNA follows: TGTGCCAGCAGACCAGGGGGTAACACTGAAGCTTTCTTT. Translated, it gives CASRPGGNTEAFF.

This clonotype was seen repeatedly, ten times or more. V usage is TRBV2 and J usage is TRBJ1-2, with unresolved D. CDR1 SNHLY and CDR2 FYNNEI come from the germline V gene. The CDR3 is 16 residues long. V was shortened by 2 bases and J by 4 bases, with 17 bases between the two germline ends. CDR3 DNA sequence: TGTGCCAGCAGTGAAATAGGCGAAGAAAAGATCTATGGCTACACCTTC. It yields the protein CASSEIGEEKIYGYTF.

This clonotype has at least ten counts. This chain links TRBV7-2 with TRBJ2-2; 12 bases fit TRBD2. J lost 0 bases, V lost 4 bases, and 6 bases had no gene match. Germline lookup yields CDR1 SGHTA and CDR2 FQGNSA. There are 18 residues in the CDR3. The CDR3 is CASSYLAGGPSNTGELFF. DNA of the CDR3: TGTGCCAGCAGCTACCTAGCGGGAGGGCCCTCGAACACCGGGGAGCTGTTTTTT.

The chain employs TRBV5-5 and TRBJ1-2; D is unresolved. This CDR3 has 14 residues. Germline V gene data show CDR1 as SGHKS and CDR2 as YYEKEE (reference sequence). The V and J ends lost 5 bases and 3 bases respectively, with 14 bases between them. The CDR3 region is CASSIGPGDYGYTF. Written as DNA, the CDR3 is TGTGCCAGCAGTATAGGGCCGGGCGACTATGGCTACACCTTC.

This clonotype occurred many times. The genes are TRBV11-2 and TRBJ2-1; TRBD1 matches at 11 bases. J was trimmed by 1 base and V by 5 bases; bases with no gene match: 1. Germline V gives CDR1 SGHAT, CDR2 FQNNGV. The CDR3 runs 15 residues. In DNA, the CDR3 is TGTGCCAGCAGCGGGGACAGGGGGTCCTACAATGAGCAGTTCTTC. Encoded protein: CASSGDRGSYNEQFF. Full variable domain (missing parts from reference TRBV11-2 and TRBJ2-1): EAGVAQSPRYKIIEKRQSVAFWCNPISGHATLYWYQQILGQGPKLLIQFQNNGVVDDSQLPKDRFSAERLKGVDSTLKIQPAKLEDSAVYLCASSGDRGSYNEQFFGPGTRLTVL.

In this sample, this clonotype turned up a few times. The rearrangement links TRBV4-1 to TRBJ1-1; D unclear. V was clipped by 0 bases and J by 4 bases, with 12 bases between them. Germline CDR1 MGHRA, CDR2 YSYEKL. The CDR3 consists of 15 residues. The CDR3 bases are TGCGCCAGCAGCCAAGATTCGGCAGTGGGCACTGAAGCTTTCTTT. Translating it yields CASSQDSAVGTEAFF.

This clonotype was recorded at least ten times. The chain links TRBV7-2 to TRBJ2-3, with D hard to call. Trimming stripped 8 bases from V and 6 bases from J, with 12 bases between. Germline CDR1 and CDR2: SGHTA and FQGNSA. CDR3 length: 12 amino acids. CDR3: CASGSARDTQYF. Here the CDR3 DNA reads TGTGCCAGCGGGTCCGCTCGGGATACGCAGTATTTT.